The entry below gives a single T cell receptor (beta chain) sequence along with its context. What it recognizes is unknown. The data stem from a study of T and B cells in COVID-19 patients. On the study more broadly: Blood was sampled from COVID-19 patients who were either actively infected or recovered.

Germline V gives CDR1 MGHRA, CDR2 YSYEKL. V trimming: 5 bases; J trimming: 7 bases; junction bases outside the gene matches: 19. This CDR3 has 18 amino acids. Each TRB amplification used roughly 230-550 ng of genomic DNA from blood. BIOMED2 TRB-A/B primer pools were used in multiplex TRB PCR. TCRdb analysed the multiplex PCR reads with MiXCR anew, one entry per CDR3 protein. The table lists over a thousand distinct CDR3 sequences, 21% of them singletons. Overall study results and limits: Patients with COVID-19 reportedly showed strongly skewed T cell receptor beta variable and joining gene usage. Highly clonal in active COVID-19, TRB repertoires exceeded healthy-donor diversity and richness at recovery.

The chain combines TRBV4-1 with TRBJ2-1; 8 bases align to TRBD2. The sample was blood. The clonotype comes from a human donor with active COVID-19. CDR3 in DNA: TGCGCCAGCAGCGGGGCCCTCCCTCCCAGGGGCGGGGGGAATGAGCAGTTCTTC. It encodes CASSGALPPRGGGNEQFF.